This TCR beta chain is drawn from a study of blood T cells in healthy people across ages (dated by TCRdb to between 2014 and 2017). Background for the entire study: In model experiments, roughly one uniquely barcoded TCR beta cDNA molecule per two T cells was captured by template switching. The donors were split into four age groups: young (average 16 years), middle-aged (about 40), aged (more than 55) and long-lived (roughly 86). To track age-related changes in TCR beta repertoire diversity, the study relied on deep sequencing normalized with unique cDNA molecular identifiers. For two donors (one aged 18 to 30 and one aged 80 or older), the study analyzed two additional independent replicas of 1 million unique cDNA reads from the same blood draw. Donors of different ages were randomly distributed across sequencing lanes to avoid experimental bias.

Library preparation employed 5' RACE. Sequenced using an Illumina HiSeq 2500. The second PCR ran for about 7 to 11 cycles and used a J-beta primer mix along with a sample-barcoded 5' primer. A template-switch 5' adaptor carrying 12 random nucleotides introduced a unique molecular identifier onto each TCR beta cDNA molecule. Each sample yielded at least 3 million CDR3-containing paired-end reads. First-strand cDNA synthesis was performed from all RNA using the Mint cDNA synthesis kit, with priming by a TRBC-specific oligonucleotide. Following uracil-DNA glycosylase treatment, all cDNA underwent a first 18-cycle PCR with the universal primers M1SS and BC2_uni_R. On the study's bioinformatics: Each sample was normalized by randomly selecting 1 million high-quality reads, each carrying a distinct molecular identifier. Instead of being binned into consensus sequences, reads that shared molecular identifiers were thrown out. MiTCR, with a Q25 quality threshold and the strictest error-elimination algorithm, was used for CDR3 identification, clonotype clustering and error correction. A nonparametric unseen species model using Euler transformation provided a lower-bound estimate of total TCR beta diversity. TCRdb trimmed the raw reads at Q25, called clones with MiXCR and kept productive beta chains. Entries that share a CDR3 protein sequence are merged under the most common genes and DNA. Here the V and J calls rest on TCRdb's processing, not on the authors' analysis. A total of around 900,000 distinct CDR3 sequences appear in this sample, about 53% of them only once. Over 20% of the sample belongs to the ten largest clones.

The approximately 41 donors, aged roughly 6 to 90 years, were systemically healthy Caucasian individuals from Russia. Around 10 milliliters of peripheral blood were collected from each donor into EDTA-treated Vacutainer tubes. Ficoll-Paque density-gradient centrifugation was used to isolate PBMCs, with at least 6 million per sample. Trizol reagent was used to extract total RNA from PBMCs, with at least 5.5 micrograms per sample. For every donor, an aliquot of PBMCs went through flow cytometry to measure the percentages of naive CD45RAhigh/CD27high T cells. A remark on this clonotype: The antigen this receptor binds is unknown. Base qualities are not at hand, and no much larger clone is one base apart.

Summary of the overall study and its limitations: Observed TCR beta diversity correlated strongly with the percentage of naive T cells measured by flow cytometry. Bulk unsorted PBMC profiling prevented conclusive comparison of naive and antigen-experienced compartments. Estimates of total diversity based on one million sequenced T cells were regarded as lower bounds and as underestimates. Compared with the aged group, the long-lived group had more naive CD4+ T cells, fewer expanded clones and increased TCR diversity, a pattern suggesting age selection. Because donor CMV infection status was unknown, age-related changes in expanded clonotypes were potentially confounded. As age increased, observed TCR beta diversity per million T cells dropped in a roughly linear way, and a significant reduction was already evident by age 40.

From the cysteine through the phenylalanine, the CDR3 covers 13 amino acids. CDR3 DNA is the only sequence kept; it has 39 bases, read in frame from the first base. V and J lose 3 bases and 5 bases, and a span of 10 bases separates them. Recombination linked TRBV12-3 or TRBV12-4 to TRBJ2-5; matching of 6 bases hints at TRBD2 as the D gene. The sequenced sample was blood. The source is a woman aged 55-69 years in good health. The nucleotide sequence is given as TGTGCCAGCAGTTTCACTACTAGCGAGACCCAGTACTTC. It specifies CASSFTTSETQYF.